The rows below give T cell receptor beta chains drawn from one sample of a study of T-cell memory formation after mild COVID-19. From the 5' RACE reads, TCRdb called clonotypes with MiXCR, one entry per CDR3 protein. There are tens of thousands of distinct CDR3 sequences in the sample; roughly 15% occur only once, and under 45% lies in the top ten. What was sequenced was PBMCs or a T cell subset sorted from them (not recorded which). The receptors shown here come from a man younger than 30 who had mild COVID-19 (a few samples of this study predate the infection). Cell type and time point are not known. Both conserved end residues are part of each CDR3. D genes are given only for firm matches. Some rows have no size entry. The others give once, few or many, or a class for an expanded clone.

DNA: TGCGCCAGCAGCCGAACGACGGCGAGCGATGAGCAGTTCTTC
CDR3: CASSRTTASDEQFF
J: TRBJ2-1
V: TRBV4-3
size: few
length: 14
D: NA

DNA: TGTGCCAGCAGTTACTATACAGGCTACGAGCAGTACTTC
CDR3: CASSYYTGYEQYF
J: TRBJ2-7
V: TRBV6-5
size: NA
length: 13
D: NA

DNA: TGCGCCAGCAGCTTGATAGCGCAGGGGCTAGACAATGAGCAGTTCTTC
CDR3: CASSLIAQGLDNEQFF
J: TRBJ2-1
V: TRBV5-1
size: few
length: 16
D: NA

DNA: TGTGCCAGCAGCTTAGAGTGGAGGGGCGAAGAGACCCAGTACTTC
CDR3: CASSLEWRGEETQYF
J: TRBJ2-5
V: TRBV7-8
size: NA
length: 15
D: NA

DNA: TGTGCCAGCAGTTACGGGGGAGACGAGTTCTTC
CDR3: CASSYGGDEFF
J: TRBJ2-1
V: TRBV6-2/TRBV6-3
size: few
length: 11
D: NA

DNA: TGTGCCAGCAGTAGCCCAGTGTTCCGACAGACCAACACTGAAGCTTTCTTT
CDR3: CASSSPVFRQTNTEAFF
J: TRBJ1-1
V: TRBV28
size: few
length: 17
D: NA

DNA: TGTGCCAGCAGTGAAGTAGCTATGATGAACACTGAAGCTTTCTTT
CDR3: CASSEVAMMNTEAFF
J: TRBJ1-1
V: TRBV2
size: few
length: 15
D: NA

DNA: TGTGCCAGCAGCGAGGCCCAAAATACGCAGTATTTT
CDR3: CASSEAQNTQYF
J: TRBJ2-3
V: TRBV9
size: few
length: 12
D: NA

DNA: TGTGCCACCACTGGATTCGGTGAAAAACTGTTTTTT
CDR3: CATTGFGEKLFF
J: TRBJ1-4
V: TRBV2
size: NA
length: 12
D: NA

DNA: TGCGCCAGCAGCCAAACCGATACCGGGGAGCTGTTTTTT
CDR3: CASSQTDTGELFF
J: TRBJ2-2
V: TRBV4-1
size: medium-sized
length: 13
D: NA

DNA: TGTGCCAGCAGCCCGGGGACAGGGGGCATCTACGAGCAGTACTTC
CDR3: CASSPGTGGIYEQYF
J: TRBJ2-7
V: TRBV14
size: NA
length: 15
D: TRBD1

DNA: TGTGCCAGCAGTTACTCTCCGGAAAACTATGGCTACACCTTC
CDR3: CASSYSPENYGYTF
J: TRBJ1-2
V: TRBV6-5
size: NA
length: 14
D: NA

DNA: TGTGCCAGCAGCCACCTCTCGGGACATACCTACGAGCAGTACTTC
CDR3: CASSHLSGHTYEQYF
J: TRBJ2-7
V: TRBV3-1
size: NA
length: 15
D: NA

DNA: TGTGCCACCAGTGACCCGGACAGGACCTATGGCTACACCTTC
CDR3: CATSDPDRTYGYTF
J: TRBJ1-2
V: TRBV24-1
size: NA
length: 14
D: TRBD1

DNA: TGTGCCAGCAGTTCGGGGGTTCGTGAGCAGTTCTTC
CDR3: CASSSGVREQFF
J: TRBJ2-1
V: TRBV27
size: NA
length: 12
D: NA

DNA: TGTGCCAGTACCAGAAGCGGGGGCCTTAACACAGATACGCAGTATTTT
CDR3: CASTRSGGLNTDTQYF
J: TRBJ2-3
V: TRBV19
size: NA
length: 16
D: TRBD2

DNA: TGTGCCAGCAGCTTTTGGGTAGAGCAGTTCTTC
CDR3: CASSFWVEQFF
J: TRBJ2-1
V: TRBV7-2
size: few
length: 11
D: NA

DNA: TGTGCCAGCAGCCAAGAACGCGGGGACACGCGGGATACGCAGTATTTT
CDR3: CASSQERGDTRDTQYF
J: TRBJ2-3
V: TRBV3-1
size: few
length: 16
D: NA

DNA: TGTGCCAGCAGCTTAACAGGGGGGGACTACAAGACCCAGTACTTC
CDR3: CASSLTGGDYKTQYF
J: TRBJ2-5
V: TRBV7-3
size: NA
length: 15
D: NA

DNA: TGCAGTGCCCCGGGACTAGCGGATATTCACACAGATACGCAGTATTTT
CDR3: CSAPGLADIHTDTQYF
J: TRBJ2-3
V: TRBV20-1
size: NA
length: 16
D: TRBD2

DNA: TGTGCCAGCAGCTTAGGCCCAACGAGCGGTTCCTACAATGAGCAGTTCTTC
CDR3: CASSLGPTSGSYNEQFF
J: TRBJ2-1
V: TRBV7-6
size: few
length: 17
D: NA

DNA: TGTGCCAGCAGCGGACCGGGACTCCAGGAGCAGTTCTTC
CDR3: CASSGPGLQEQFF
J: TRBJ2-1
V: TRBV5-5
size: few
length: 13
D: NA

DNA: TGTGCCAGCAGCTACGGGACTGGGGCCTACAATGAGCAGTTCTTC
CDR3: CASSYGTGAYNEQFF
J: TRBJ2-1
V: TRBV7-9
size: many
length: 15
D: NA

DNA: TGCGCCAGCAGCCAACCCGGGACAGGGGGCTCTGGGGAGCTGTTTTTT
CDR3: CASSQPGTGGSGELFF
J: TRBJ2-2
V: TRBV4-1
size: few
length: 16
D: TRBD1

DNA: TGCGCCAGCAGCCAAGGGGTCCATAATCAGACCCAGCATTTT
CDR3: CASSQGVHNQTQHF
J: TRBJ1-5
V: TRBV4-3
size: NA
length: 14
D: NA

DNA: TGTGCCAGCAGCTCGGGACGAGCGGGGGCCACTGAGGGCACAGATACGCAGTATTTT
CDR3: CASSSGRAGATEGTDTQYF
J: TRBJ2-3
V: TRBV11-3
size: once
length: 19
D: TRBD2

DNA: TGTGCCAGCAGTTGGGACAATCAGCCCCAGCATTTT
CDR3: CASSWDNQPQHF
J: TRBJ1-5
V: TRBV28
size: NA
length: 12
D: NA

DNA: TGCGCCAGCAGCTTGGATAGCGCCGAGCAGTTCTTC
CDR3: CASSLDSAEQFF
J: TRBJ2-1
V: TRBV5-1
size: NA
length: 12
D: NA

DNA: TGTGCCAGCAGTTACCCCCGGGTGCCCTTGAATGAGCAGTTCTTC
CDR3: CASSYPRVPLNEQFF
J: TRBJ2-1
V: TRBV6-6
size: NA
length: 15
D: NA

DNA: TGTGCCTGGAGTTTACAGGGAGAAGAGACCCAGTACTTC
CDR3: CAWSLQGEETQYF
J: TRBJ2-5
V: TRBV30
size: many
length: 13
D: NA

DNA: TGTGCCACCAGCAGAGTTAGCGGGGACTACGAGCAGTACTTC
CDR3: CATSRVSGDYEQYF
J: TRBJ2-7
V: TRBV15
size: NA
length: 14
D: TRBD2

DNA: TGTGCCAGCAGCACTGAGTGGGCCAGTCAGACAGATACGCAGTATTTT
CDR3: CASSTEWASQTDTQYF
J: TRBJ2-3
V: TRBV4-2
size: NA
length: 16
D: NA

DNA: TGCGCCAGCAGCCCCGGGACAGGGGCCGAATACGAGCAGTACTTC
CDR3: CASSPGTGAEYEQYF
J: TRBJ2-7
V: TRBV4-3
size: few
length: 15
D: TRBD1

DNA: TGCGCCAGCAGCCAAGCGATCTCTGGCGGGGGGGCCGATACGCAGTATTTT
CDR3: CASSQAISGGGADTQYF
J: TRBJ2-3
V: TRBV4-1
size: NA
length: 17
D: TRBD2

DNA: TGCGCCAGCAGCCAAGAAACAGGGGAAAAACAAGAGACCCAGTACTTC
CDR3: CASSQETGEKQETQYF
J: TRBJ2-5
V: TRBV4-1
size: NA
length: 16
D: TRBD1

DNA: TGTGCCAGCAGCCCCGAGGGACTGTATGGCTACACCTTC
CDR3: CASSPEGLYGYTF
J: TRBJ1-2
V: TRBV12-3/TRBV12-4
size: few
length: 13
D: NA

DNA: TGCGCCAGCAGCCAGGGGACAGGGCTGTACACCGGGGAGCTGTTTTTT
CDR3: CASSQGTGLYTGELFF
J: TRBJ2-2
V: TRBV4-3
size: NA
length: 16
D: TRBD1

DNA: TGTGCCAGCAGTTACAGGGTCGCCTACGAGCAGTACTTC
CDR3: CASSYRVAYEQYF
J: TRBJ2-7
V: TRBV6-2/TRBV6-3
size: NA
length: 13
D: NA

DNA: TGTGCCAGCGGATCGGGGGAACTAGGGGCAGATACGCAGTATTTT
CDR3: CASGSGELGADTQYF
J: TRBJ2-3
V: TRBV9
size: few
length: 15
D: NA

DNA: TGCGCCAGCAGCCAAGACGGGACAGGCAATCAGCCCCAGCATTTT
CDR3: CASSQDGTGNQPQHF
J: TRBJ1-5
V: TRBV4-3
size: NA
length: 15
D: TRBD1

DNA: TGCGCCAGCAGCCAAGAGGGGGGGACAGGGCCGGCGGGCACTGAAGCTTTCTTT
CDR3: CASSQEGGTGPAGTEAFF
J: TRBJ1-1
V: TRBV4-3
size: NA
length: 18
D: TRBD1

DNA: TGTGCCAGCAGCCCAAGGGGGCAGGGGCAGTATTTT
CDR3: CASSPRGQGQYF
J: TRBJ2-3
V: TRBV7-9
size: NA
length: 12
D: TRBD1

DNA: TGCGCCAGCAGCCAAGAGGGCAGTGGGGGGTCTGGGGCCAACGTCCTGACTTTC
CDR3: CASSQEGSGGSGANVLTF
J: TRBJ2-6
V: TRBV4-1
size: few
length: 18
D: NA

DNA: TGTGCCAGCAGCGACCAAACCTACGAGCAGTACTTC
CDR3: CASSDQTYEQYF
J: TRBJ2-7
V: TRBV7-6
size: few
length: 12
D: NA

DNA: TGTGCCAGCAGCTTGACAGTAGAGCCATACACCATATATTTT
CDR3: CASSLTVEPYTIYF
J: TRBJ1-3
V: TRBV11-2
size: NA
length: 14
D: NA

DNA: TGCAGCGTTCAGTTTCCTGGGGTGGGAGAGACCCAGTACTTC
CDR3: CSVQFPGVGETQYF
J: TRBJ2-5
V: TRBV29-1
size: NA
length: 14
D: NA

DNA: TGTGCCAGTAGTGTCGACAGGGCTTCGGGACAGCCCCAGCATTTT
CDR3: CASSVDRASGQPQHF
J: TRBJ1-5
V: TRBV19
size: NA
length: 15
D: TRBD1

DNA: TGTGCCAGTACTAGCGGGGCGCCCTTTGCGCTGTTTTTT
CDR3: CASTSGAPFALFF
J: TRBJ2-2
V: TRBV19
size: NA
length: 13
D: TRBD2

DNA: TGTGCCAGCTCACCGCGGGACAGGGTCTACGAGCAGTACTTC
CDR3: CASSPRDRVYEQYF
J: TRBJ2-7
V: TRBV18
size: few
length: 14
D: TRBD1

DNA: TGTGCCAGCAGTTTCGGGATACTAAATAATGAAAAACTGTTTTTT
CDR3: CASSFGILNNEKLFF
J: TRBJ1-4
V: TRBV27
size: few
length: 15
D: NA

DNA: TGCGCCAGCAGCCAAGATACGAGCAGCTATGGCTACACCTTC
CDR3: CASSQDTSSYGYTF
J: TRBJ1-2
V: TRBV4-3
size: NA
length: 14
D: NA

DNA: TGCAGTGCTAGAGGGAGTGGGACAGCGGGGGTGACTGAAGCTTTCTTT
CDR3: CSARGSGTAGVTEAFF
J: TRBJ1-1
V: TRBV20-1
size: few
length: 16
D: TRBD1

DNA: TGCAGTGCTAGGGGACACCGCGCGCTCGATCAGGGGTCCCCCTACGAGCAGTACTTC
CDR3: CSARGHRALDQGSPYEQYF
J: TRBJ2-7
V: TRBV20-1
size: many
length: 19
D: NA